These 20 T cell receptor beta chains were sequenced from one sample in a study of blood T cells in healthy people across ages. With a J-beta primer mix and a sample-barcoded 5' primer, a second PCR ran about 7 to 11 cycles. TCRdb itself ran the 5' RACE reads through MiXCR, one entry per CDR3 protein. The table has some 920,000 distinct CDR3 sequences, about 53% seen once. Sample: blood. Receptor source: a woman aged 55 to 70 in good health.

The chain recombines TRBV28 with TRBJ2-7; D is uncertain. Germline CDR1 is MDHEN and CDR2 is SYDVKM. V lost 5 bases, J lost 3 bases, and 17 bases lay in between. The CDR3 spans 15 residues. CDR3 coding DNA: TGTGCCAGCAGTCCTAGGATCCCGGTTAACTACGAGCAGTACTTC. Its protein product is CASSPRIPVNYEQYF.

This clonotype was picked up one time. This chain connects TRBV7-9 to TRBJ2-3, with 12 bases fitting TRBD2. Germline V gene sequence: CDR1 SEHNR, CDR2 FQNEAQ (reference sequence). V trimming: 1 base; J trimming: 6 bases; junction bases outside the gene matches: 11. The CDR3 covers 18 residues. CDR3 in DNA: TGTGCCAGCAGCTTAGACCCCCGCCTAGCGGGAGGGGCGGATACGCAGTATTTT. Translating it yields CASSLDPRLAGGADTQYF.

This clonotype was counted at least ten times. V usage is TRBV4-2 and J usage is TRBJ2-7, with TRBD1 matching 7 bases. The germline CDR1 and CDR2 sequences are LGHNA and YNFKEQ. This CDR3 spans 14 amino acids. V was clipped by 2 bases and J by 3 bases; unmatched bases: 4. As DNA, the CDR3 is TGTGCCAGCAGCCAATCGACAGGGTTCTACGAGCAGTACTTC. It codes for CASSQSTGFYEQYF.

This clonotype was counted a few times. The chain joins TRBV4-1 to TRBJ2-1, with TRBD2 matching over 8 bases. The length of the CDR3 is 18 residues. Germline trimming cut 0 bases from V and 8 bases from J; bases unmatched to any gene: 15. CDR1 MGHRA and CDR2 YSYEKL come from the germline V gene. The CDR3: CASSQEAPPLSGGHEQFF. The CDR3 coding sequence is TGCGCCAGCAGCCAAGAGGCCCCTCCCCTATCGGGAGGGCATGAGCAGTTCTTC.

The V gene is TRBV24-1, the J gene TRBJ2-3; 10 nucleotides align to TRBD2. Trimming took 4 bases from V and 4 from J; bases not matched to a gene: 10. There are 17 residues in the CDR3. The germline V gene encodes CDR1 KGHDR and CDR2 SFDVKD. The CDR3, as DNA: TGTGCCACCAGTGACTTTAGACTAGCGGGTGATGCAGATACGCAGTATTTT. Its translation is CATSDFRLAGDADTQYF.

There are a few counts of this clonotype. This chain connects TRBV20-1 to TRBJ2-3, with 9 bases that match TRBD2. The CDR3 totals 15 residues. The germline V gene encodes CDR1 DFQATT and CDR2 SNEGSKA (reference sequence). V lost 8 bases to trimming and J lost 3 bases; unmatched junction nucleotides: 12. The CDR3 coding sequence is TGCAGTACACAAAGAGCGGGAGGTTTGACAGATACGCAGTATTTT. It translates to CSTQRAGGLTDTQYF.

The rearrangement joins TRBV10-2 to TRBJ2-7; 8 bases agree with TRBD2. Losses at the gene ends were 0 bases for V and 5 bases for J; bases not matched to a gene: 6. This CDR3 has 15 residues. Germline V gene data show CDR1 as WSHSY and CDR2 as SAAADI. The CDR3 nucleotides are TGCGCCAGCAGTGAGTCAAGCGGGAGAAATGACGAGCAGTACTTC. Its translation is CASSESSGRNDEQYF.

The chain joins TRBV18 to TRBJ2-6, with 12 bases fitting TRBD1. The V gene end was trimmed by 4 bases and the J gene end by 2 bases; junction bases not matched to a gene: 9. The CDR3 sequence is 19 residues long. Germline CDR1 is KGHSH and CDR2 is LQKENI. CDR3 loop: CASSQSGTGGGTGANVLTF. The CDR3 region has the DNA TGTGCCAGCTCACAATCCGGGACAGGGGGCGGTACTGGGGCCAACGTCCTGACTTTC.

This clonotype was seen a few times. V is TRBV20-1 and J is TRBJ2-1; 7 bases are a match to TRBD1. This CDR3 is 16 amino acids long. Germline V gives CDR1 DFQATT, CDR2 SNEGSKA (reference sequence). The trim removed 6 bases at V and 4 bases at J, leaving 15 bases unmatched. The CDR3 DNA reads TGCAGTGCCAAAGGGGCCGGAACGGACAGGTACAATGAGCAGTTCTTC. This gives the protein CSAKGAGTDRYNEQFF.

J is TRBJ1-1 and V is TRBV6-6; D is undetermined. Trimming stripped 0 bases from V and 1 base from J, with 9 bases between. Germline V CDR1 and CDR2: MNHNY, SVGAGI (reference sequence). CDR3 length: 15 amino acids. The CDR3 reads CASSYSIGENTEAFF. The CDR3 DNA reads as TGTGCCAGCAGTTACTCGATCGGGGAGAACACTGAAGCTTTCTTT.

V usage is TRBV5-1 and J usage is TRBJ2-6; 8 nucleotides align to TRBD1. J was trimmed by 0 bases and V by 7 bases; bases with no gene match: 6. Germline V CDR1 and CDR2: SGHRS, YFSETQ. The CDR3 loop spans 16 amino acids. CDR3 in amino acids: CASRTGWSSGANVLTF. CDR3 DNA sequence: TGCGCCAGCCGGACAGGGTGGAGCTCTGGGGCCAACGTCCTGACTTTC.

This chain joins TRBV6-1 and TRBJ2-7; D may correspond to TRBD1 or TRBD2 (6 bases each). The DNA end is more similar to TRBJ2-5, so the J call may be wrong. The CDR3 length is 13 residues. CDR1 MNHNS and CDR2 SASEGT come from the germline V gene. The CDR3 DNA reads as TGTGCCAGGGGGGGCAGGGGCTTGGAGACCCAGTACTTC. The encoded protein is CARGGRGLETQYF.

The chain has TRBV7-2 and TRBJ2-7, with D unclear. Trimming pared 5 bases from V and 3 bases from J, leaving 11 bases between. This CDR3 spans 13 amino acids. Germline assignment: CDR1 SGHTA and CDR2 FQGNSA. In nucleotides, the CDR3 is TGTGCCAGCAGCCTACAGAGTAACTACGAGCAGTACTTC. It translates to CASSLQSNYEQYF.

This clonotype was recorded once. The chain is built from TRBV20-1 and TRBJ2-1, with 13 bases that match TRBD2. Germline V lookup: CDR1 DFQATT, CDR2 SNEGSKA (reference sequence). V trimming: 1 base; J trimming: 8 bases; junction bases outside the gene matches: 8. CDR3 length equals 16 residues. As DNA, the CDR3 is TGCAGTGCTAGAGGGGAACTAGCGGGAGGGGTTGATGAGCAGTTCTTC. This sequence encodes CSARGELAGGVDEQFF.

This chain links TRBV20-1 with TRBJ2-4; TRBD1 aligns across 9 bases. The DNA matches TRBJ2-5 better at its end, which makes the J call doubtful. The germline CDR1 and CDR2 sequences are DFQATT and SNEGSKA (reference sequence). This CDR3 comprises 12 residues. This chain's CDR3 is CSAADRGETQYF. As DNA, the CDR3 is TGCAGTGCTGCGGACAGGGGAGAGACCCAGTACTTC.

The chain carries TRBV29-1 and TRBJ2-7, with a tentative D call TRBD1 (8 bases). This CDR3 region has 12 residues. V lost 6 bases and J 6 bases, leaving 15 bases between the germline ends. Germline V gene lookup returns CDR1 SQVTM and CDR2 ANQGSEA. As DNA, the CDR3 is TGCAGCGTGGTACAGGGGGGGGGCGAGCAGTACTTC. It is translated as CSVVQGGGEQYF.

Comment on this clonotype: The junction does not match germline at one end; this may be a read error. The J gene is TRBJ2-1, the V gene TRBV7-9, with D tentatively TRBD1 (6 bases). This CDR3 is built from 18 residues. CDR1 is SEHNR and CDR2 is FQNEAQ in the germline V gene (reference sequence). The CDR3 DNA follows: TGTGCCGGCAGCTTAGCGCCGGTGGTCGAAGGGGGTTACAATGAGCAGTTCTTC. Amino acids: CAGSLAPVVEGGYNEQFF.

V usage is TRBV15 and J usage is TRBJ2-5; no clear D gene. The V end was cut by 1 base, the J end by 11 bases, with 11 bases between. CDR1 is LNHNV and CDR2 is YYDKDF in the germline V gene (reference sequence). CDR3 length: 12 amino acids. The CDR3 DNA reads as TGTGCCACCAGCAGAGTCTACAATGAGCAGTACTTC. Translating gives CATSRVYNEQYF.

The CDR3 sequence is CASSFFTGVPGTEAFF. Here the CDR3 DNA reads TGTGCCAGCAGTTTTTTCACAGGGGTCCCGGGAACTGAAGCTTTCTTT. The rearrangement joins TRBV6-6 to TRBJ1-1; TRBD1 matches at 7 bases. CDR3 length: 16 amino acids. The ends lost 4 bases at V and 5 bases at J; junction bases unmatched: 13. CDR1 is MNHNY, CDR2 SVGAGI, per germline (reference sequence).

The chain uses TRBV4-1 and TRBJ1-1; no reliable D call. V lost 0 bases, J lost 0 bases, and 14 bases lay in between. Per the germline V gene, CDR1 is MGHRA and CDR2 is YSYEKL. The CDR3 runs to 17 residues. The CDR3, as DNA: TGCGCCAGCAGCCAAGATAGTCCCTATTTCTTGAACACTGAAGCTTTCTTT. Amino acid sequence: CASSQDSPYFLNTEAFF.